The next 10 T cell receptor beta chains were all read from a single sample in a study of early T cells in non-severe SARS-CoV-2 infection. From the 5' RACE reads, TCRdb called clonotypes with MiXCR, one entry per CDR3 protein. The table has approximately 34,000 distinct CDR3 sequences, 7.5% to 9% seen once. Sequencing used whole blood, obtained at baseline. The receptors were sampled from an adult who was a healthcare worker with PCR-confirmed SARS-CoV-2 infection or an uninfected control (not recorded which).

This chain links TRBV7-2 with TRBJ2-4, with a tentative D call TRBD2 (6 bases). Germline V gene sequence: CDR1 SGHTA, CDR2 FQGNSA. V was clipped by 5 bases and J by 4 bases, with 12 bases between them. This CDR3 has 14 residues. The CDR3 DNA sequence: TGTGCCAGCAGCGCGCCGGCGGGGAAAAACATTCAGTACTTC. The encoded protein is CASSAPAGKNIQYF.

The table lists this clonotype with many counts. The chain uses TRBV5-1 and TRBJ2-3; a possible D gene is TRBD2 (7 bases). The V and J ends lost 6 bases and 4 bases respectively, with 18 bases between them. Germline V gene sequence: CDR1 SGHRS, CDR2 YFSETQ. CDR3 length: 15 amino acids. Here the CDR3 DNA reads TGCGCCAGCAAATATGGGGGGGGGCCCCCAGATACGCAGTATTTT. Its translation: CASKYGGGPPDTQYF.

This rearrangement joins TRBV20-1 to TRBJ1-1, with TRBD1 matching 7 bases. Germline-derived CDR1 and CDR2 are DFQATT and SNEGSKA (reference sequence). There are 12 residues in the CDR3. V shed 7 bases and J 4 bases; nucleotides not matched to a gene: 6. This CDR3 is CSVMTGTTEAFF. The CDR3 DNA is TGCAGTGTTATGACAGGGACCACTGAAGCTTTCTTT.

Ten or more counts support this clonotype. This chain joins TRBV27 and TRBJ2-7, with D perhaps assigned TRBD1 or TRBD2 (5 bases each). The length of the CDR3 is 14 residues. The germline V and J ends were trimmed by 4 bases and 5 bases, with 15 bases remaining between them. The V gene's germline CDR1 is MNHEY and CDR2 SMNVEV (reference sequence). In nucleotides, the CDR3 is TGTGCCAGCAGTTACCGGGACGGCCTGGACGAGCAGTACTTC. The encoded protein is CASSYRDGLDEQYF.

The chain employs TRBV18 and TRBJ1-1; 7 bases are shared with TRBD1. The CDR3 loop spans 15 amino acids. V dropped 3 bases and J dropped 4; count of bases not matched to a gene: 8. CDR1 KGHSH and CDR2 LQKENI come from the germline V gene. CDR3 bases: TGTGCCAGCTCACCGCGGGACAGTGGAACCACTGAAGCTTTCTTT. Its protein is CASSPRDSGTTEAFF.

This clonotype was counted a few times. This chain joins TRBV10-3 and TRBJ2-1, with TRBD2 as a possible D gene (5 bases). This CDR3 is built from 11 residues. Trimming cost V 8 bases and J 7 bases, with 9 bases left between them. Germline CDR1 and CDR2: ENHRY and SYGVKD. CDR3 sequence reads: CAIARGNEQFF. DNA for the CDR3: TGTGCCATCGCCCGGGGTAATGAGCAGTTCTTC.

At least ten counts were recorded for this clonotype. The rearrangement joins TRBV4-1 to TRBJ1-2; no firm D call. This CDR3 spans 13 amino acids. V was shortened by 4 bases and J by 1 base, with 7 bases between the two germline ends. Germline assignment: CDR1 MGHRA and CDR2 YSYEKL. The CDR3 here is CASSPADNYGYTF. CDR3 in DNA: TGCGCCAGCAGCCCTGCAGATAACTATGGCTACACCTTC.

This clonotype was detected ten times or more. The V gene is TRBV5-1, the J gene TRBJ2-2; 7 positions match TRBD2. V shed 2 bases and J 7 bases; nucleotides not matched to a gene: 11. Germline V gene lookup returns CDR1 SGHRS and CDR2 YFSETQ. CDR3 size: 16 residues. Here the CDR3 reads CASSLGTTSLIGELFF. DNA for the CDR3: TGCGCCAGCAGCTTAGGGACTACCTCGTTGATCGGGGAGCTGTTTTTT.

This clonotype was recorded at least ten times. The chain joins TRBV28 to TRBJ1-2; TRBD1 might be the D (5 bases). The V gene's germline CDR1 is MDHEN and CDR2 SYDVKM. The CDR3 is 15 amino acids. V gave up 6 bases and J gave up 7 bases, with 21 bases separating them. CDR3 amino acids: CASRSEGSIFRGYTF. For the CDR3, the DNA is TGTGCCAGCAGATCCGAGGGGTCGATCTTTCGTGGCTACACCTTC.

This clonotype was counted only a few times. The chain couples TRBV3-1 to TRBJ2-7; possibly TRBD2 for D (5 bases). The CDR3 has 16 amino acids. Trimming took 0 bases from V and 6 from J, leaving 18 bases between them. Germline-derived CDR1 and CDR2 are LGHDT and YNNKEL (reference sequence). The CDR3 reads CASSQDLSSSGSEQYF. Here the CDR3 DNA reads TGTGCCAGCAGCCAAGATCTATCGAGCTCTGGGAGCGAGCAGTACTTC.